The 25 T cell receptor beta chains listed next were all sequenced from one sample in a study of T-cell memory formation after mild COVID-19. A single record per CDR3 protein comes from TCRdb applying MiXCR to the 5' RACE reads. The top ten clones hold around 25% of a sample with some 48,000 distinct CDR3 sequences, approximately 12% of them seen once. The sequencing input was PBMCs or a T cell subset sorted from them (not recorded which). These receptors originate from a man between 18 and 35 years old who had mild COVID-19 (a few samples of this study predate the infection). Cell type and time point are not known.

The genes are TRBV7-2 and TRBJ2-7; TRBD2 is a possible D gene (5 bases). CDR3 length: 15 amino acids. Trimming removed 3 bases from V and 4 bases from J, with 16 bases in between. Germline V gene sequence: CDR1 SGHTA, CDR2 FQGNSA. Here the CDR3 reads CASSLSGIMAYEQYF. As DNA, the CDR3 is TGTGCCAGCAGCTTGAGCGGCATCATGGCTTACGAGCAGTACTTC.

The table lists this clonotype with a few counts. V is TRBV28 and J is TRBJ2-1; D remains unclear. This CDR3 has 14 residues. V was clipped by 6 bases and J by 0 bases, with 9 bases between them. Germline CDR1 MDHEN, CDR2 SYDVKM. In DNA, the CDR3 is TGTGCCAGCAGACCTTCGAGCTCCTACAATGAGCAGTTCTTC. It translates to CASRPSSSYNEQFF.

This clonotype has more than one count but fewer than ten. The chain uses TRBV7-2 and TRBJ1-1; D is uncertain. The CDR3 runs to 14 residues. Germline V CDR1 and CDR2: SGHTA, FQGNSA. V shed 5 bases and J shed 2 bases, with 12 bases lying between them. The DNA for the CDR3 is TGTGCCAGCAGCCCTTGGAGGGTTAACACTGAAGCTTTCTTT. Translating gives CASSPWRVNTEAFF.

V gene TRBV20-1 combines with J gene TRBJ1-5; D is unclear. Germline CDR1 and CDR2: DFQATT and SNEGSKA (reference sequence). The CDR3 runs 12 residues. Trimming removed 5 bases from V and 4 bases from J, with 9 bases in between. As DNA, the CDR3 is TGCAGTGCTGTTTCCGGGAATCAGCCCCAGCATTTT. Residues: CSAVSGNQPQHF.

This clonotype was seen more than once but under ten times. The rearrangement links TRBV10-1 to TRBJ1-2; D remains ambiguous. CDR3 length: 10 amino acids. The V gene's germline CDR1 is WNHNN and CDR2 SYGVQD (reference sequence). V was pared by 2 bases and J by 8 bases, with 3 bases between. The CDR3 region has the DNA TGCGCCAGCAGTGAGGTCGGCTACACCTTC. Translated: CASSEVGYTF.

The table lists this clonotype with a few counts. The DNA for the CDR3 is TGTGCCAGCAGCTACCTTCTTAGGGGCGAAGCTTTCTTT. Its protein product is CASSYLLRGEAFF. The rearrangement links TRBV7-2 to TRBJ1-1; possible D gene TRBD1, 5 bases. The CDR3 length is 13 residues. CDR1 and CDR2 (germline): SGHTA, FQGNSA. Trimming pared 4 bases from V and 8 bases from J, leaving 14 bases between.

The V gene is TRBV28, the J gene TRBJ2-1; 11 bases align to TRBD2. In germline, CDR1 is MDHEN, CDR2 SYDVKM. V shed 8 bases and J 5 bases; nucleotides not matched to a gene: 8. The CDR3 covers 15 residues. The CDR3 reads CASYSTSGIDNEQFF. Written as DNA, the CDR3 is TGTGCCAGCTACTCGACTAGCGGGATAGACAATGAGCAGTTCTTC. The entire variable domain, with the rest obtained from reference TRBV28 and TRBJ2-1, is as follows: DVKVTQSSRYLVKRTGEKVFLECVQDMDHENMFWYRQDPGLGLRLIYFSYDVKMKEKGDIPEGYSVSREKKERFSLILESASTNQTSMYLCASYSTSGIDNEQFFGPGTRLTVL.

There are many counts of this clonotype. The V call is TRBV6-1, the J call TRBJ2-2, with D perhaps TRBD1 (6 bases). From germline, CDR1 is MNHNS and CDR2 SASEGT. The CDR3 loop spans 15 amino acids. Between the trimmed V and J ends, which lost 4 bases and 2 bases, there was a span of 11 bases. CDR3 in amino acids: CASSGRTDNTGELFF. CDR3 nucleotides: TGTGCCAGCAGTGGTCGGACAGACAACACCGGGGAGCTGTTTTTT.

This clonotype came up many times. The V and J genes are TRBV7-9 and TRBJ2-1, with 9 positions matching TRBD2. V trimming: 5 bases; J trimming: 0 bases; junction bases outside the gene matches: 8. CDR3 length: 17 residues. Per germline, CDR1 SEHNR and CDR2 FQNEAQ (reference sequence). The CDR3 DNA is TGTGCCAGCAGCCCAAGGACTAGCGAAGGCTCCTACAATGAGCAGTTCTTC. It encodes CASSPRTSEGSYNEQFF.

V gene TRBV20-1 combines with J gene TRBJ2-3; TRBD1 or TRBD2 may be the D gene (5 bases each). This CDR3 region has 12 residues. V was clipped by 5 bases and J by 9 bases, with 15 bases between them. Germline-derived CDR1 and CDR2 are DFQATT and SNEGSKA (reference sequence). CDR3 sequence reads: CSAGPSWGTQYF. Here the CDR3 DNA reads TGCAGTGCTGGACCCTCCTGGGGGACGCAGTATTTT.

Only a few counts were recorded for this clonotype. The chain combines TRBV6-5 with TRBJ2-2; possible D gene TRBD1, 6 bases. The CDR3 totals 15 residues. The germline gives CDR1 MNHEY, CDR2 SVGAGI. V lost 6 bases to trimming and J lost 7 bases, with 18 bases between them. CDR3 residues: CASSRMDSRGGELFF. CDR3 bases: TGTGCCAGCAGCCGGATGGACAGTCGGGGCGGGGAGCTGTTTTTT.

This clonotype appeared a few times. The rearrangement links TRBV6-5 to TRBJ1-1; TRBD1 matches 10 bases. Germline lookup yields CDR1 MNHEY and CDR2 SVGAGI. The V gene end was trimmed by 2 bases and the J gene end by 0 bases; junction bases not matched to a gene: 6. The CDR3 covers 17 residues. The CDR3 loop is CASSYRTGGRLNTEAFF. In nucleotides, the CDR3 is TGTGCCAGCAGTTACAGGACAGGGGGTCGGCTGAACACTGAAGCTTTCTTT.

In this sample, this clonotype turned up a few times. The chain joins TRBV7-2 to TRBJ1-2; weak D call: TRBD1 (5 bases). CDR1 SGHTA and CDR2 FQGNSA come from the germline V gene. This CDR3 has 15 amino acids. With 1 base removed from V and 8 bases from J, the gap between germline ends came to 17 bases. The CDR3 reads CASSLVGGTALGYTF. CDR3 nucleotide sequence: TGTGCCAGCAGCTTAGTGGGTGGGACGGCCCTGGGCTACACCTTC.

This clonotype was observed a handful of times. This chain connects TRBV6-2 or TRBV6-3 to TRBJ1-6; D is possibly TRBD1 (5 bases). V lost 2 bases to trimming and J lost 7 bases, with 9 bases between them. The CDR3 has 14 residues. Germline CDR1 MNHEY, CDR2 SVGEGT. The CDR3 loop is CASSYQGANSPLHF. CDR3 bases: TGTGCCAGCAGTTACCAGGGCGCGAATTCACCCCTCCACTTT.

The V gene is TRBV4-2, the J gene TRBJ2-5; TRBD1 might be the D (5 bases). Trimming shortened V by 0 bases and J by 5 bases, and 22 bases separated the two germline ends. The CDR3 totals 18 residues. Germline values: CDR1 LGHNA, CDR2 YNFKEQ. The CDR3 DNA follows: TGTGCCAGCAGCCAAGATTGGATAAGCACCTCGAAGGGGGAGACCCAGTACTTC. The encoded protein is CASSQDWISTSKGETQYF.

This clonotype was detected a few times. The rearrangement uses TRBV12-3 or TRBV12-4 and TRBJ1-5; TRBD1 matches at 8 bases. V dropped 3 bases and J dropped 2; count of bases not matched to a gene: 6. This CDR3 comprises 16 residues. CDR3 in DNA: TGTGCCAGCAGTTTGAGGACAGGGATGGGCAATCAGCCCCAGCATTTT. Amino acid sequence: CASSLRTGMGNQPQHF.

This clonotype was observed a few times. CDR3 bases: TGTGCCAGCAGCCCACAGGGGGAATTCACTGAAGCTTTCTTT. It encodes CASSPQGEFTEAFF. The chain combines TRBV7-3 with TRBJ1-1; the match to TRBD1 covers 8 bases. CDR3 size: 14 residues. V was clipped by 5 bases and J by 4 bases; unmatched bases: 6. The V gene's germline CDR1 is SGHTA and CDR2 FQGTGA.

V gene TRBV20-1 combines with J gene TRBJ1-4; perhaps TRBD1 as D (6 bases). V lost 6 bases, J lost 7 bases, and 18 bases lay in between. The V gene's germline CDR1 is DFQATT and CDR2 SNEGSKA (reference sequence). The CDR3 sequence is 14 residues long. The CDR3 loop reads CSAAPGQRSEKLFF. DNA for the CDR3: TGCAGTGCCGCGCCGGGACAACGGAGTGAAAAACTGTTTTTT.

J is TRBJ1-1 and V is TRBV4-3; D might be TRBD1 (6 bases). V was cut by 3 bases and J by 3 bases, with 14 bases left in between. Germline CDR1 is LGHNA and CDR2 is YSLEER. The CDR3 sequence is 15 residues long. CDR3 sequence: CASSHPDRRDTEAFF. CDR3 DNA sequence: TGCGCCAGCAGCCACCCCGACAGGCGAGACACTGAAGCTTTCTTT.

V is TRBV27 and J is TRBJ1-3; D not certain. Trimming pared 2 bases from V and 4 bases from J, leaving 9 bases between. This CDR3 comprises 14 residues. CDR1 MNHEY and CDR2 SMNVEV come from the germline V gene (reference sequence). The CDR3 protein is CASSLVPYGNTIYF. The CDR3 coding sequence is TGTGCCAGCAGTTTAGTCCCGTACGGAAACACCATATATTTT.

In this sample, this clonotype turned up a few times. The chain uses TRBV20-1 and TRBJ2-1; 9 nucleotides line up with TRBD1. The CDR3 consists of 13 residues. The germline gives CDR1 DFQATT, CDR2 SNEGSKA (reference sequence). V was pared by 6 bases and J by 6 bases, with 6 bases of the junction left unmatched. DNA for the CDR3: TGCAGTGCCCCGACGACAGGGGGCAATGAGCAGTTCTTC. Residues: CSAPTTGGNEQFF.

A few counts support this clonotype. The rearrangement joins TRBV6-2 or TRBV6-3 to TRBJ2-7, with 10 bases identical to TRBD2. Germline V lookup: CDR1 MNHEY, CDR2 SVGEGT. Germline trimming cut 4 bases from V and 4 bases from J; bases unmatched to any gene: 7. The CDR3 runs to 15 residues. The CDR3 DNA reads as TGTGCCAGCAGTTCCCCGAGCGGGGGGGGTTACGAGCAGTACTTC. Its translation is CASSSPSGGGYEQYF.

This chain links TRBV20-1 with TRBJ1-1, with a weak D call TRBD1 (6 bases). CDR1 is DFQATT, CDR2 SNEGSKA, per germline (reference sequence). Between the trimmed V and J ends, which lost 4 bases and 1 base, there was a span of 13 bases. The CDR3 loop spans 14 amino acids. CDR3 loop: CSAIPGQTNTEAFF. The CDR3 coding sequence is TGCAGTGCTATTCCGGGACAAACGAACACTGAAGCTTTCTTT.

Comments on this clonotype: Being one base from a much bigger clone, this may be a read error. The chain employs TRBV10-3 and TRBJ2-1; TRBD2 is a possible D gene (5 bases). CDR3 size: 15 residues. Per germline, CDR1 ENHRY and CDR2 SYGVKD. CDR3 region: CDTHGVWGSYNEQFF. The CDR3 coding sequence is TGTGACACCCACGGGGTTTGGGGATCCTACAATGAGCAGTTCTTC.

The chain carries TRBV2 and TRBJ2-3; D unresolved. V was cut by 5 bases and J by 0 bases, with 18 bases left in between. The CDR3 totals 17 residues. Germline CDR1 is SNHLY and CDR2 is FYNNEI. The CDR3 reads CASSPFIEVLSTDTQYF. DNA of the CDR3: TGTGCCAGCAGTCCCTTTATCGAAGTATTGAGCACAGATACGCAGTATTTT. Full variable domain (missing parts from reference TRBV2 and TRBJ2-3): EPEVTQTPSHQVTQMGQEVILRCVPISNHLYFYWYRQILGQKVEFLVSFYNNEISEKSEIFDDQFSVERPDGSNFTLKIRSTKLEDSAMYFCASSPFIEVLSTDTQYFGPGTRLTVL.